This T cell receptor (beta chain) was documented in a study of T cell repertoires in cytomegalovirus infection (dated by TCRdb to between 2018 and 2020). About the investigation overall: Donor HLA type was relevant to the analysis, because carriage of CMV infection together with the matching HLA type was indicated by public TCR beta signatures.

In the case of this clonotype: What this receptor recognizes is not known. There are no base qualities to consult, and no much larger clone falls within one base.

Here is what the overall study found, with its caveats: The ex vivo response was dominated by HLA-C-restricted CMV-specific TCR beta clonotypes, which also provided the single most frequent clonotype in two of eight donors. Carriers of CMV infection plus the relevant HLA type were discriminated by the cumulative frequency of public TCR beta family members in the study cohort and in an independent approximately 350-donor cohort.

Instrument used: Illumina HiSeq 1500. The raw public data were reprocessed by TCRdb itself: fastp quality trimming at Q25, MiXCR clonotype calling, in-frame beta chains only. Rows are combined by CDR3 protein, so each entry shows the most common genes and DNA. This sample lists 250,000 or so distinct CDR3 sequences; 9.1% were detected once. The ten largest make up less than 15% of the sample. The clonotype was recovered from a human donor in good health (CMV status not recorded). Some clones in this sample may be carry-over from other donors' samples. The sequenced sample consisted of PBMCs.

Read as DNA, the sequence is TGTGCCAGCAGCCCAATACAGGGGAAGGATGAAAAACTGTTTTTT. This yields the protein CASSPIQGKDEKLFF. The sequence links TRBV11-2 to TRBJ1-4; TRBD1 matches 7 bases in the middle. Looking up the germline V gene yields CDR1 SGHAT and CDR2 FQNNGV. V is cut back by 5 bases and J by 6 bases, with 9 bases in the junction unmatched. The CDR3, cysteine through phenylalanine, is 15 amino acids long. Of the read, only the CDR3 DNA is kept; its 45 bases are in frame from base 1.